This entry concerns a single T cell receptor beta chain. This sample is drawn from a study of blood T cell repertoires in COVID-19. Study overall: Donors in the United States, Italy and Spain gave samples during acute or convalescent COVID-19. Sources were T cells, B-cell-depleted T cells, or PBMCs; the material itself was cDNA or gDNA.

Original processing methods: Amplification from reference gene primers served as the basis for estimated nucleated cell counts. Clones were read by immunoSEQ multiplex PCR, and TCRdb kept only the in-frame ones, dropping some. V, J and clone size are taken as reported in that table, and D and trimming were inferred from the DNA itself. The sample lists fewer than 250,000 clones; around four fifths were seen once. CDR1 and CDR2 from the germline V gene are LNHDA and SQIVND (reference sequence). V lost 6 bases and J 4 bases, leaving 12 bases between the germline ends. CDR3 length equals 13 residues. The specimen sequenced was peripheral blood. J is TRBJ1-1 and V is TRBV19; D is uncertain. This receptor was identified in a woman aged 45-65 years with active or convalescent COVID-19. The CDR3 sequence: CASRFDLGTEAFF. The CDR3 bases are TGTGCCAGTAGATTTGACTTAGGCACTGAAGCTTTCTTT.